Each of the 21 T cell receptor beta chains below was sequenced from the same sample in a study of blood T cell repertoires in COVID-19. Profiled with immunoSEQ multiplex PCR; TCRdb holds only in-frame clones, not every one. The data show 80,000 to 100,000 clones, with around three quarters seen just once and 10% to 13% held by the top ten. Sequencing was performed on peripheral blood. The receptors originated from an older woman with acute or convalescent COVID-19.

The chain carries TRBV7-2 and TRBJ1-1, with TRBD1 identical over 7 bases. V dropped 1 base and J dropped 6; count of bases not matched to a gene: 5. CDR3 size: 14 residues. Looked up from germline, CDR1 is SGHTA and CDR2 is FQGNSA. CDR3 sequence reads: CASSLVQGGPEAFF. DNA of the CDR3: TGTGCCAGCAGCTTAGTTCAGGGGGGCCCTGAAGCTTTCTTT.

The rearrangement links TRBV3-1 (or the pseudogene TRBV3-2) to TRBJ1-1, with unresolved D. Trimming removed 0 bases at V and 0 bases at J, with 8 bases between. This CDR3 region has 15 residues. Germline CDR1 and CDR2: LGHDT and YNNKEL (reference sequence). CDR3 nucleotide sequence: TGTGCCAGCAGCCAAGAGGGCCAGCTGAACACTGAAGCTTTCTTT. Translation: CASSQEGQLNTEAFF.

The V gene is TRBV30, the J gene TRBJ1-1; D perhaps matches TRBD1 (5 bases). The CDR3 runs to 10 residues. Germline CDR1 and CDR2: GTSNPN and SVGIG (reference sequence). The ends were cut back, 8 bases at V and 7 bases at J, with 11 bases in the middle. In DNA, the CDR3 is TGTGCCGGGGCACAGATTGAAGCTTTCTTT. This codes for CAGAQIEAFF.

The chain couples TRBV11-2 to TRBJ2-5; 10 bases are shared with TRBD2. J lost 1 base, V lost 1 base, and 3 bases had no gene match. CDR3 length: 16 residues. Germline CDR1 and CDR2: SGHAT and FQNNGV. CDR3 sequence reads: CASSLGASGSQETQYF. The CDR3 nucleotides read TGTGCCAGCAGCTTAGGAGCTAGCGGGAGCCAAGAGACCCAGTACTTC.

The CDR3 is CASSLQGRVGETQYF. The DNA of the CDR3 is TGTGCCAGCAGTTTACAAGGCAGGGTCGGTGAGACCCAGTACTTC. This chain uses TRBV27 with TRBJ2-5; the D gene is possibly TRBD1 (5 bases). The CDR3 is 15 residues long. V dropped 2 bases and J dropped 5 bases, with 15 bases sitting between them. Germline CDR1 reads MNHEY; CDR2 reads SMNVEV (reference sequence).

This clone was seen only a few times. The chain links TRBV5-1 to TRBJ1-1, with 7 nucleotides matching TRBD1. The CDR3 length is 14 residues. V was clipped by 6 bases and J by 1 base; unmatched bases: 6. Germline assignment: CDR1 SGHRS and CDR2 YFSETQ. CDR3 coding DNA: TGCGCCAGCACCACCGGGACAGAGAACACTGAAGCTTTCTTT. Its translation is CASTTGTENTEAFF. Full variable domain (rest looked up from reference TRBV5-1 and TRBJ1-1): KAGVTQTPRYLIKTRGQQVTLSCSPISGHRSVSWYQQTPGQGLQFLFEYFSETQRNKGNFPGRFSGRQFSNSRSEMNVSTLELGDSALYLCASTTGTENTEAFFGQGTRLTVV.

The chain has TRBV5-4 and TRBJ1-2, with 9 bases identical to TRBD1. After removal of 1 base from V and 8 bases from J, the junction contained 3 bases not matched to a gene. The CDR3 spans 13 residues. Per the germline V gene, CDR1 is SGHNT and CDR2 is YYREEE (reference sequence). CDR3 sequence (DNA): TGTGCCAGCAGCTTGACAGGGGGCTGGGGCTACACCTTC. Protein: CASSLTGGWGYTF.

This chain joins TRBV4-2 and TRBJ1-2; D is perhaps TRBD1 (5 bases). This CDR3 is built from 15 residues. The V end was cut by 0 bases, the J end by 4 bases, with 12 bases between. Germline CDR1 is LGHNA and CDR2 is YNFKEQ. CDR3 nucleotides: TGTGCCAGCAGCCAAGATTTGCAGGGTTCCTATGGCTACACCTTC. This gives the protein CASSQDLQGSYGYTF.

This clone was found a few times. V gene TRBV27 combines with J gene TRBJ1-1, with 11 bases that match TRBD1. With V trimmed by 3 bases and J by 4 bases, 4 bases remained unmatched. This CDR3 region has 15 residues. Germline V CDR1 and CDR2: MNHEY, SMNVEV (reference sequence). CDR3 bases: TGTGCCAGCAGTTTGGGACAGGGGGGTAGCACTGAAGCTTTCTTT. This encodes CASSLGQGGSTEAFF.

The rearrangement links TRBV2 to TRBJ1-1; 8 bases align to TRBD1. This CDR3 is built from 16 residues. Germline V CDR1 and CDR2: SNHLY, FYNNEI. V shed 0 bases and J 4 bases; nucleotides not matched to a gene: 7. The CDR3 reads CASSEARQGARTEAFF. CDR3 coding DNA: TGTGCCAGCAGTGAAGCGCGGCAGGGGGCTCGCACTGAAGCTTTCTTT.

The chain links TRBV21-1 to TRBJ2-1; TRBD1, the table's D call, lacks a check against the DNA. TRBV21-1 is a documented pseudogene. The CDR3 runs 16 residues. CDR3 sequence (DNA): TGTGCCAGCAGCAGATCCGGGACAGGGGGCTGGAATGAGCAGTTCTTC. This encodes CASSRSGTGGWNEQFF.

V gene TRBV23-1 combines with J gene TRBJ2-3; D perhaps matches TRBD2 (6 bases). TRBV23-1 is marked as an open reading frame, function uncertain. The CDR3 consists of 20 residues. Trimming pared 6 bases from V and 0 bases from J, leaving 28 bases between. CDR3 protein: CASSGLGSGIAPYSTDTQYF. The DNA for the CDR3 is TGCGCCAGCAGCGGTCTCGGGAGCGGTATCGCCCCTTATAGCACAGATACGCAGTATTTT.

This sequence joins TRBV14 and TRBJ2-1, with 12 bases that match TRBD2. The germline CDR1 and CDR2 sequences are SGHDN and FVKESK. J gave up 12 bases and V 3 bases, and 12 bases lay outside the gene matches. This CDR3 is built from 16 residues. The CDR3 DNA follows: TGTGCCAGCAGCCAGAACGCCGGGACTAGCGGGTCGGTGCAGTTCTTC. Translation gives CASSQNAGTSGSVQFF. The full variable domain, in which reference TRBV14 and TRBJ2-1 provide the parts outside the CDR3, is EAGVTQFPSHSVIEKGQTVTLRCDPISGHDNLYWYRRVMGKEIKFLLHFVKESKQDESGMPNNRFLAERTGGTYSTLKVQPAELEDSGVYFCASSQNAGTSGSVQFFGPGTRLTVL.

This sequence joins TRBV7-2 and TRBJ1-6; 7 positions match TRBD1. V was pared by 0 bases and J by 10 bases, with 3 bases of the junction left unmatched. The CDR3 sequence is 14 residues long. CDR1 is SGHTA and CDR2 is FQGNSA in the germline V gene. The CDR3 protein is CASSLAGGRSPLHF. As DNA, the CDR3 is TGTGCCAGCAGCTTAGCAGGGGGCCGGTCACCCCTCCACTTT.

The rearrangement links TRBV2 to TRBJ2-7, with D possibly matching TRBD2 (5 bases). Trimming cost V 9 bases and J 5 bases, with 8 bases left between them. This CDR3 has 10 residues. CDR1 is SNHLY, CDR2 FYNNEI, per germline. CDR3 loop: CASRGNEQYF. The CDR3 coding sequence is TGTGCCAGTCGAGGGAACGAGCAGTACTTC.

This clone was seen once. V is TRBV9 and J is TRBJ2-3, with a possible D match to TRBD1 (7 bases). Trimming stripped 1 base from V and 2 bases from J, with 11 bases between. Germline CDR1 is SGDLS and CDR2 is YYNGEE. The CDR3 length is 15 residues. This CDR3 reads CASSVRGTDTDTQYF. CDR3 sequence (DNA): TGTGCCAGCAGCGTACGGGGGACAGACACAGATACGCAGTATTTT.

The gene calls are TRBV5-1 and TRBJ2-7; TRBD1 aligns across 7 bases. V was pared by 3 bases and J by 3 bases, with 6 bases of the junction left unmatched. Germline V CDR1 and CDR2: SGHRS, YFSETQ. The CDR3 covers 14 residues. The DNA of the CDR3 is TGCGCCAGCAGCTCACTGGGACAGATCTACGAGCAGTACTTC. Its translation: CASSSLGQIYEQYF.

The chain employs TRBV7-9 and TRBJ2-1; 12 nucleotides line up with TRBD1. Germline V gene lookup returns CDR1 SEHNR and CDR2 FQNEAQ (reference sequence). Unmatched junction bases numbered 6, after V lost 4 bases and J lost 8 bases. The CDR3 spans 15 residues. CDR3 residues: CASSWGQGAGDEQFF. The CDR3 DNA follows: TGTGCCAGCAGCTGGGGACAGGGGGCAGGAGATGAGCAGTTCTTC.

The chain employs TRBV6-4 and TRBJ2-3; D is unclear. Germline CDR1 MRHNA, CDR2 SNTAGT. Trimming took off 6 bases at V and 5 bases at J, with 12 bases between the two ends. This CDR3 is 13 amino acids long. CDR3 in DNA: TGTGCCAGCAGCCCCAGGATGGGAGATACGCAGTATTTT. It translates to CASSPRMGDTQYF.

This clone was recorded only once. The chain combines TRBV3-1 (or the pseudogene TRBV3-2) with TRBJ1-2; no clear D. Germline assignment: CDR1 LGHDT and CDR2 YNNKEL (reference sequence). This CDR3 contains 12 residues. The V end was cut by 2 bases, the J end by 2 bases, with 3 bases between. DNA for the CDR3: TGTGCCAGCAGCCAAAGCAACTATGGCTACACCTTC. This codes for CASSQSNYGYTF.

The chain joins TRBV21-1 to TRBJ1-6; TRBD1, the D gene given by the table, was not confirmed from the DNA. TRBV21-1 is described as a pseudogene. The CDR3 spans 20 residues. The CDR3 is CASSCRQGSRLKRYNSPLHF. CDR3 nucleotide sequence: TGTGCCAGCAGCTGCCGACAGGGAAGCCGCCTCAAACGTTATAATTCACCCCTCCACTTT.